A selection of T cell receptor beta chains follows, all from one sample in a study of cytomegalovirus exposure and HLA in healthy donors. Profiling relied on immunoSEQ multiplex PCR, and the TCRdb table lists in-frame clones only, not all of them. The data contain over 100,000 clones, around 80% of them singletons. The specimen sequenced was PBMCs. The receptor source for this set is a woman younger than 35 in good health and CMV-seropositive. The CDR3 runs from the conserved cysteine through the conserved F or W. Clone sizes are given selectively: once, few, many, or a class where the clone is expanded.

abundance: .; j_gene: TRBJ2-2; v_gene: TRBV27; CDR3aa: CASSFWLATGELFF
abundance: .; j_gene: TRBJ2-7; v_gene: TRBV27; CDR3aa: CASSQGVSGSSYEQYF
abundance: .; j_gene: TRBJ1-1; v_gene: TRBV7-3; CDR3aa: CASSLDRERSLNTEAFF
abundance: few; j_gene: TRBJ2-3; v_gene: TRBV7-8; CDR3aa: CASSLVGGRDTDTQYF
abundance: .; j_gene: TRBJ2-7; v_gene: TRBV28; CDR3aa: CASRGTGPYEQYF
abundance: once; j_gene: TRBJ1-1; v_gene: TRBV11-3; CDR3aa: CASSSDRGTTEAFF
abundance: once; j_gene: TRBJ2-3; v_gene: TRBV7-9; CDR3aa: CASSLDGLDTDTQYF
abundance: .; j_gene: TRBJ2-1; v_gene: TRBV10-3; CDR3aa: CAISEASKGVNEQFF
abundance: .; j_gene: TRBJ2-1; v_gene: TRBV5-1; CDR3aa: CASNLAGGSGADNEQFF
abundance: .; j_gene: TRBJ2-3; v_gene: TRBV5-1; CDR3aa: CASTPTGASTDTQYF
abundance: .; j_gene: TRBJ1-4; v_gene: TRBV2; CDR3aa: CASSEWQGVATNEKLFF
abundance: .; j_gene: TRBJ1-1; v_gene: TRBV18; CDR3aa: CASSLQGRAEAFF
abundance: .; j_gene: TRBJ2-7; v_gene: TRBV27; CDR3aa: CASSSPGTGPYEQYF
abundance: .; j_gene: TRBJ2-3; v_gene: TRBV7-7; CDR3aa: CASGLAGEDTQYF
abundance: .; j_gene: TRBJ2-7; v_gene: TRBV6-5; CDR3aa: CASSPFREGRYEQYF
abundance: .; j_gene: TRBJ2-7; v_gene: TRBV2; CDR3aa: CASSGSGTQPSYEQYF
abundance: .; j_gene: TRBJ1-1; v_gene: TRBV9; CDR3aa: CASSRQGAHSAAFF
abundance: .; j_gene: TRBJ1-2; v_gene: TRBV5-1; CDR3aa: CASSFGDRGDYGYTF
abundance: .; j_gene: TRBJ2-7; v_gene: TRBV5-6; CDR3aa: CASSSRTELYEQYF
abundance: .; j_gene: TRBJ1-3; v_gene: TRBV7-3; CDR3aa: CASSLIGGDSGNTIYF
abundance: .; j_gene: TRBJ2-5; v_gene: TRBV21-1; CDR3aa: CASSKVLQSPWRETQYF
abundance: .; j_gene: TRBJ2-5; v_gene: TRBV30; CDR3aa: CAWRDYQETQYF
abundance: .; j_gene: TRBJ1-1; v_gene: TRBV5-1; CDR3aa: CASKQGAPIFVNDTEAFF
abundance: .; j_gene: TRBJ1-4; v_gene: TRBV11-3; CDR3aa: CASSLDGATNEKLFF
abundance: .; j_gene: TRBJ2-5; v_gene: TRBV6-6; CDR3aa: CASSLIGAKETQYF
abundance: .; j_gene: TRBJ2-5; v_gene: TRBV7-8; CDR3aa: CASSPQRLAGQETQYF
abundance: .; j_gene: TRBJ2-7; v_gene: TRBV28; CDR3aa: CASSFAQGKEQYF
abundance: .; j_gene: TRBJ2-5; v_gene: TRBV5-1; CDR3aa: CASRWGAGGQETQYF
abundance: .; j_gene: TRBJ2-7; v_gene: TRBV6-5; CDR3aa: CASSYSIRDEQYF
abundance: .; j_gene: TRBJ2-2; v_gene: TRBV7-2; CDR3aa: CASSLIGGTENTGELFF
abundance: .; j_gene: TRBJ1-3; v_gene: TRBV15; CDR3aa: CATSRSRVSGNTIYF
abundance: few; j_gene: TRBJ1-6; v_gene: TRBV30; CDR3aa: CAWSTGQGDSPLHF
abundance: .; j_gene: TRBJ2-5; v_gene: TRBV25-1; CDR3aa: CASSERGRETQYF
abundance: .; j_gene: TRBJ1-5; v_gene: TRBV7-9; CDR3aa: CASSLPGQGNQPQHF